A selection of T cell receptor beta chains follows, all from one sample in a study of CD8 T cells in ankylosing spondylitis. TCRdb processed the 5' RACE reads anew with MiXCR; each CDR3 protein has one entry. The table lists roughly 230,000 distinct CDR3 sequences, about 20% of them singletons, with around 30% in the top ten. Material: blood, either unsorted or a sorted T cell fraction (not recorded which). The receptor source for this set is a male donor with ankylosing spondylitis or in good health (not recorded which). Both conserved end residues are part of each CDR3. A D gene is named only where the DNA matches it firmly. Some rows have no size entry. The others give once, few or many, or a class for an expanded clone.

clone_size	v_call	d_call	j_call	cdr3_nt	cdr3_aa
few	TRBV5-1	.	TRBJ1-2	TGCGCCAGCAGCCGCCCGGGTGGCTACACCTTC	CASSRPGGYTF
many	TRBV20-1	.	TRBJ2-1	TGCAGTGCTAGAGATCGAGAGGAAATCTTGCGGGATTACAATGAGCAGTTCTTC	CSARDREEILRDYNEQFF
.	TRBV10-3	.	TRBJ2-7	TGTGCCATCAGTGAGGGCGGGTTTGGGTACGAGCAGTACTTC	CAISEGGFGYEQYF
many	TRBV29-1	TRBD2	TRBJ2-2	TGCAGCGTTGAAGGGACTAGCGCCACTTCTTCGGAGTCCGGGGAGCTGTTTTTT	CSVEGTSATSSESGELFF
.	TRBV6-4	.	TRBJ2-2	TGTGCCAGCAGTGACCGGACAGGGGGCGGACCCATAGCGGGAGGCCCAAACACCGGGGAGCTGTTTTTT	CASSDRTGGGPIAGGPNTGELFF
many	TRBV29-1	TRBD1	TRBJ1-2	TGCAGCGTTCGACAACAGGGGACCCCGGCCTATGGCTACACCTTC	CSVRQQGTPAYGYTF
.	TRBV12-3/TRBV12-4	TRBD2	TRBJ2-1	TGTGCCAGCAGTCCCCGGGGGGGGAGCAATGAGCAGTTCTTC	CASSPRGGSNEQFF
.	TRBV4-1	.	TRBJ2-7	TGCGCCAGCAGCCCGGACACCTCCTACGAGCAGTACTTC	CASSPDTSYEQYF
few	TRBV12-3/TRBV12-4	TRBD2	TRBJ2-5	TGTGCCAGCAGCAAAAGCGGGAGTAGCGAGACCCAGTACTTC	CASSKSGSSETQYF
.	TRBV29-1	.	TRBJ1-1	TGCAGCGTTGAAGATCGTTACACTGAAGCTTTCTTT	CSVEDRYTEAFF
.	TRBV30	.	TRBJ2-1	TGTGCCTCCTTCCCAGCGTCCAATGAGCAGTTCTTC	CASFPASNEQFF